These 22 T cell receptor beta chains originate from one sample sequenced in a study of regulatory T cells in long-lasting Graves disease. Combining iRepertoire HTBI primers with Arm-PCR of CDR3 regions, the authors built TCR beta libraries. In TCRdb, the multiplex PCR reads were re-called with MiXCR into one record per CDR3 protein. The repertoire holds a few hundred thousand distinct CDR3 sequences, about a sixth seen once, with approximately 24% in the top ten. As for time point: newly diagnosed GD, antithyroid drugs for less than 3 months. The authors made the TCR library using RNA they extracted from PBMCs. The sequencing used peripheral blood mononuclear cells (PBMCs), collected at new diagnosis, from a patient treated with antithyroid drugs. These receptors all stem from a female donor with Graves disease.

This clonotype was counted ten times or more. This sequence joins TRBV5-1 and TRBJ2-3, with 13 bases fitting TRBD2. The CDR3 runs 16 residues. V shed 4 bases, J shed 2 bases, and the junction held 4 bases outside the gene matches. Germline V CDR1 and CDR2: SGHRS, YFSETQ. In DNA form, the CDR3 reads TGCGCCAGCAGCCAGGGACTAGCGGGAAACACAGATACGCAGTATTTT. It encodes CASSQGLAGNTDTQYF.

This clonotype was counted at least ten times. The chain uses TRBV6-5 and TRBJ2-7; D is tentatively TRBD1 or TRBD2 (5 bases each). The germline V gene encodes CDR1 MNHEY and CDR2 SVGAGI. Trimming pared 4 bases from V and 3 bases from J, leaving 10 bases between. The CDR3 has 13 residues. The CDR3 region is CASSFRDVYEQYF. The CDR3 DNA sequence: TGTGCCAGCAGTTTCAGGGACGTCTACGAGCAGTACTTC.

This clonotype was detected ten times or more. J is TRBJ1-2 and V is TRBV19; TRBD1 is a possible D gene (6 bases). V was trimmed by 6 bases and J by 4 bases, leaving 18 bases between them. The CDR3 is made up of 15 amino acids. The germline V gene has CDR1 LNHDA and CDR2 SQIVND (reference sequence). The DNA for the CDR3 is TGTGCCAGTAGCCGGGACCTTGAAGGGGGCTATGGCTACACCTTC. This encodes CASSRDLEGGYGYTF.

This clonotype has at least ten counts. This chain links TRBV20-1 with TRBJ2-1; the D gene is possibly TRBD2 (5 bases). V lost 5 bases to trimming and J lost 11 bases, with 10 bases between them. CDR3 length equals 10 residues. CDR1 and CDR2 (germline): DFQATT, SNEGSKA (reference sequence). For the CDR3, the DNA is TGCAGTGCTCTTCGGGATAAGCAGTTCTTC. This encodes CSALRDKQFF.

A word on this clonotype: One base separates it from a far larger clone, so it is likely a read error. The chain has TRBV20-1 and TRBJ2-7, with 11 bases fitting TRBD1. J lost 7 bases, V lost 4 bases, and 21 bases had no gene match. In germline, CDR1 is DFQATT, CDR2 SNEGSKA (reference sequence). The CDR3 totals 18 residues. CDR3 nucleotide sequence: TGCAGTGCTAACACCCGGGACAGGGGGGCCGGAGACTACAATGAGCAGTACTTC. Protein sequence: CSANTRDRGAGDYNEQYF.

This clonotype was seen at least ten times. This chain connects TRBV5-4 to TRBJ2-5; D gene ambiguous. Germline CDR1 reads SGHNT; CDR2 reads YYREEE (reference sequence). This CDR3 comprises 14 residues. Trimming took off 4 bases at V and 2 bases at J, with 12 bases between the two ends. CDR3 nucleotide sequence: TGTGCCAGCAGCCAGGATCCCCAACAAGAGACCCAGTACTTC. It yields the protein CASSQDPQQETQYF.

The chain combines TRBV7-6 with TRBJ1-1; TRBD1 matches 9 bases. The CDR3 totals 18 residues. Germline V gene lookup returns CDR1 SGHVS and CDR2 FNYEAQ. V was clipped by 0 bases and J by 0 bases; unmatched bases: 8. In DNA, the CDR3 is TGTGCCAGCAGCTTAGCCGGTGACAGGGGGATAGTGAACACTGAAGCTTTCTTT. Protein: CASSLAGDRGIVNTEAFF.

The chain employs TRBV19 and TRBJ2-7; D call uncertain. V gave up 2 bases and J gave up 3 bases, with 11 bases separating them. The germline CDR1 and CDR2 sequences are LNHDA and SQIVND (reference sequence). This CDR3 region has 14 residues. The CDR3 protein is CASSIIGLDYEQYF. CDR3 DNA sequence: TGTGCCAGTAGTATAATTGGGTTGGACTACGAGCAGTACTTC.

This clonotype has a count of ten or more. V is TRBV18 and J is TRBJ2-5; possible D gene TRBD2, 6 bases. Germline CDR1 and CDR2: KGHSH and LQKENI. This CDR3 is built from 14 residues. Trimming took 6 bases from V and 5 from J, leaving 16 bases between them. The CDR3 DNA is TGTGCCAGCTCGCGGTCACGGGGGTTGGAGACCCAGTACTTC. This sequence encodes CASSRSRGLETQYF.

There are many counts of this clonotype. The CDR3 is CASSPAGQPQHF. The CDR3 DNA reads as TGTGCCAGCAGTCCAGCAGGTCAGCCCCAGCATTTT. The chain recombines TRBV2 with TRBJ1-5; D gene uncertain. The V end was cut by 5 bases, the J end by 6 bases, with 8 bases between. Per germline, CDR1 SNHLY and CDR2 FYNNEI. The CDR3 totals 12 residues.

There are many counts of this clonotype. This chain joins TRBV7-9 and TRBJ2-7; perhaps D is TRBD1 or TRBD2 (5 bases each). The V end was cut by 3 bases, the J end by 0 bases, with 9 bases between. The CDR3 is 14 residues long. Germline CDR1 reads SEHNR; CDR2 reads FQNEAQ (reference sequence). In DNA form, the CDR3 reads TGTGCCAGCAGCTTTTTTGGGGGCTCCTACGAGCAGTACTTC. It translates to CASSFFGGSYEQYF.

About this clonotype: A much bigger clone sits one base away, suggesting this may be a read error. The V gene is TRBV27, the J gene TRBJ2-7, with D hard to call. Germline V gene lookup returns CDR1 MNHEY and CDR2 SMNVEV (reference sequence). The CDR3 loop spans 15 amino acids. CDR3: CATSLSRLSSYEQYF. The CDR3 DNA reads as TGTGCCACCAGTTTATCGAGACTCAGCTCCTACGAGCAGTACTTC.

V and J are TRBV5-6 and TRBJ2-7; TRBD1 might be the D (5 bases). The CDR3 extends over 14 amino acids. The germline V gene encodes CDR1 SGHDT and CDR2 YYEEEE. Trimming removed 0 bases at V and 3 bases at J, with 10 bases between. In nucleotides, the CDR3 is TGTGCCAGCAGCTTGGGGGCAGGGCTCTACGAGCAGTACTTC. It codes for CASSLGAGLYEQYF.

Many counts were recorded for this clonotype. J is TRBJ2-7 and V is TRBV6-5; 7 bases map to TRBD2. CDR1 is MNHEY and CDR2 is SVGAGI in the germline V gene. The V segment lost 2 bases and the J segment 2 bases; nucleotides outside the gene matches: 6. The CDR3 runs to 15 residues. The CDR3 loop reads CASSYPRGYAYEQYF. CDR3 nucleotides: TGTGCCAGCAGTTACCCGCGGGGGTACGCCTACGAGCAGTACTTC.

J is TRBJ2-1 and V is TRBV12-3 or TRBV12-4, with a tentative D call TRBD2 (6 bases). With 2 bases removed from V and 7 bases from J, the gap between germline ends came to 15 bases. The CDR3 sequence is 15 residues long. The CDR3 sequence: CASSLRWVAGNEQFF. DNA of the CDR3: TGTGCCAGCAGTTTACGTTGGGTCGCGGGGAATGAGCAGTTCTTC.

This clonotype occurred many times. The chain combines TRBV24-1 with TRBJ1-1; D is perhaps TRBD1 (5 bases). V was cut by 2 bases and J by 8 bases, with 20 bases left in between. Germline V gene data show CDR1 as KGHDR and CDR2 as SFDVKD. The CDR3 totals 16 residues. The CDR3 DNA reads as TGTGCCACCAGTGATTCCTCGGCAGGGTCTTTGTTAGAAGCTTTCTTT. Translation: CATSDSSAGSLLEAFF.

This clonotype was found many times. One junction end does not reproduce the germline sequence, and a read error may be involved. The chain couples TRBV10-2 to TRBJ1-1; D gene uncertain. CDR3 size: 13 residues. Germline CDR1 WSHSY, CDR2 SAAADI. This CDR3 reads CASRLTVNTEAFF. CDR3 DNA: TGTGCCAGCAGACTTACAGTGAACACTGAAGCTTTCTTT.

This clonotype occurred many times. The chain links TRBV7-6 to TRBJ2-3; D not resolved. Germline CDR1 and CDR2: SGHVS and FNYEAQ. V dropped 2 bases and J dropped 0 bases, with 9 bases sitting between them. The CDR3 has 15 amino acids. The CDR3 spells CASSLMAESTDTQYF. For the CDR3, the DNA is TGTGCCAGCAGCTTAATGGCGGAGAGCACAGATACGCAGTATTTT.

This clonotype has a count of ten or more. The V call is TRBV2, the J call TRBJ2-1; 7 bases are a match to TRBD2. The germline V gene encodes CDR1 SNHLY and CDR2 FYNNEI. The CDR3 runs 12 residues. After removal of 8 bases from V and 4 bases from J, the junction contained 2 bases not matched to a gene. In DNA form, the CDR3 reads TGTGCCAGCGCTAGCGGATACAATGAGCAGTTCTTC. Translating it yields CASASGYNEQFF.

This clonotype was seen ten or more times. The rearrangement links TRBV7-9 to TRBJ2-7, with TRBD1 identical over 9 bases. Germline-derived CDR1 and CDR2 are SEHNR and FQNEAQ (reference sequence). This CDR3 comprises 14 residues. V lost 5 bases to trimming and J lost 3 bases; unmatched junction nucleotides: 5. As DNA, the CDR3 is TGTGCCAGCAGCGGACGGACAGGGGACTACGAGCAGTACTTC. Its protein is CASSGRTGDYEQYF.

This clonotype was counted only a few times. CDR3: CAIRGTVRHTQYF. Here the CDR3 DNA reads TGTGCCATCAGGGGGACTGTAAGACATACGCAGTATTTT. The rearrangement joins TRBV10-3 to TRBJ2-3, with D perhaps TRBD2 (6 bases). With 6 bases removed from V and 7 bases from J, the gap between germline ends came to 14 bases. Per germline, CDR1 ENHRY and CDR2 SYGVKD. The CDR3 consists of 13 residues.

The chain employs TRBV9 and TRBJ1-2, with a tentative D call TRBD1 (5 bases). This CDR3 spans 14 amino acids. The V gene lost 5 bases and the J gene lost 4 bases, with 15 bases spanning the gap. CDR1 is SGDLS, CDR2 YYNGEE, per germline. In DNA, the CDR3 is TGTGCCAGCAGTTTATTTAGGGGAGGCTATGGCTACACCTTC. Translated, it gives CASSLFRGGYGYTF.